A single sample gave rise to the 32 T cell receptor beta chains below, sequenced in a study of beta chain features in type 1 diabetes. Sequenced material consisted of expressed TCRB transcripts (all of the isolated RNA was reverse transcribed). TCRdb keeps only in-frame clones here, not all; method: immunoSEQ multiplex PCR. The data contain 350,000 to 400,000 clones, approximately 16% of them singletons. The sample taken for sequencing was naive CD4+ T cells from blood. These receptors came from a young woman in good health.

This clone was counted only a few times. The chain uses TRBV4-3 and TRBJ1-2; no definite D call. With 0 bases removed from V and 7 bases from J, the gap between germline ends came to 18 bases. There are 16 residues in the CDR3. In germline, CDR1 is LGHNA, CDR2 YSLEER. CDR3 nucleotide sequence: TGCGCCAGCAGCCAAGATCGGGAGGGAATTTCGCCTGGCTACACCTTC. Protein sequence: CASSQDREGISPGYTF.

The chain carries TRBV7-9 and TRBJ2-1; a weak D match, TRBD2 (5 bases). The ends were cut back, 3 bases at V and 0 bases at J, with 12 bases in the middle. The CDR3 spans 16 residues. CDR1 and CDR2 (germline): SEHNR, FQNEAQ (reference sequence). This chain's CDR3 is CASSFASGSSYNEQFF. CDR3 DNA: TGTGCCAGCAGCTTCGCCTCGGGGTCCTCCTACAATGAGCAGTTCTTC. Supplemented by reference TRBV7-9 and TRBJ2-1, the full variable domain reads DTGVSQNPRHKITKRGQNVTFRCDPISEHNRLYWYRQTLGQGPEFLTYFQNEAQLEKSRLLSDRFSAERPKGSFSTLEIQRTEQGDSAMYLCASSFASGSSYNEQFFGPGTRLTVL.

This clone appeared a few times. The chain couples TRBV19 to TRBJ2-7; a weak D match, TRBD2 (6 bases). Per germline, CDR1 LNHDA and CDR2 SQIVND (reference sequence). CDR3 length equals 15 residues. Trimming stripped 4 bases from V and 1 base from J, with 14 bases between. The CDR3, as DNA: TGTGCCAGTAGTACGCCCGGGAGAACATCCTACGAGCAGTACTTC. Amino acid sequence: CASSTPGRTSYEQYF.

CDR3 DNA sequence: TGTGCCACCAGCAGAGAAATCCCCTGGCAGTACACTGAAGCTTTCTTT. This encodes CATSREIPWQYTEAFF. The chain couples TRBV15 to TRBJ1-1; no clear D. Trimming pared 0 bases from V and 3 bases from J, leaving 14 bases between. Germline V gene sequence: CDR1 LNHNV, CDR2 YYDKDF (reference sequence). The CDR3 is 16 amino acids.

This clone has more than one count but fewer than ten. The chain recombines TRBV18 with TRBJ1-5; a possible D gene is TRBD1 (5 bases). V lost 6 bases and J lost 7, with 19 bases in between. This CDR3 spans 15 amino acids. Germline V lookup: CDR1 KGHSH, CDR2 LQKENI. The CDR3 protein is CASSPAGQGGQPQHF. The CDR3 nucleotides are TGTGCCAGCTCCCCGGCCGGACAAGGAGGGCAGCCCCAGCATTTT.

This clone was detected only a few times. The rearrangement joins TRBV5-1 to TRBJ2-5; 11 nucleotides align to TRBD2. Per the germline V gene, CDR1 is SGHRS and CDR2 is YFSETQ. Trimming cost V 0 bases and J 5 bases; bases outside gene matches: 9. There are 17 residues in the CDR3. The CDR3 reads CASSLAKTSGVRETQYF. The CDR3 region has the DNA TGCGCCAGCAGCTTGGCCAAGACTAGCGGGGTCCGGGAGACCCAGTACTTC.

The rearrangement joins TRBV4-1 to TRBJ2-2; no clear D gene. Germline V gene data show CDR1 as MGHRA and CDR2 as YSYEKL. V was shortened by 3 bases and J by 4 bases, with 3 bases between the two germline ends. The CDR3 has 12 amino acids. CDR3 protein: CASSHSTGELFF. The CDR3 coding sequence is TGCGCCAGCAGCCACTCCACCGGGGAGCTGTTTTTT.

This clone has just a few counts. The rearrangement uses TRBV5-4 and TRBJ2-3, with D hard to call. The CDR3 loop spans 13 amino acids. V lost 1 base and J lost 12, with 15 bases in between. Germline V gives CDR1 SGHNT, CDR2 YYREEE (reference sequence). This chain's CDR3 is CASSLSRQFAQYF. The CDR3 coding sequence is TGTGCCAGCAGCTTGAGCAGGCAATTTGCACAGTATTTT.

Turning to this clone: Different DNA sequences within this sample yield the same CDR3. The chain uses TRBV5-4 and TRBJ2-1; TRBD2 aligns across 10 bases. Germline lookup yields CDR1 SGHNT and CDR2 YYREEE (reference sequence). V gave up 4 bases and J gave up 4 bases; unmatched junction bases: 5. The CDR3 totals 15 residues. In DNA, the CDR3 is TGTGCCAGCAGCCCAACTAGCGGGACATACAATGAGCAGTTCTTC. Amino acids: CASSPTSGTYNEQFF.

This chain links TRBV28 with TRBJ2-1; TRBD1 aligns across 9 bases. This CDR3 contains 15 residues. V trimming: 6 bases; J trimming: 9 bases; junction bases outside the gene matches: 12. Germline V gives CDR1 MDHEN, CDR2 SYDVKM. The CDR3 here is CASSQTGTGPTEQFF. The CDR3 nucleotides are TGTGCCAGCAGCCAAACCGGGACAGGGCCTACTGAGCAGTTCTTC.

V and J are TRBV7-9 and TRBJ1-5; D unresolved. The CDR3 extends over 12 amino acids. CDR1 SEHNR and CDR2 FQNEAQ come from the germline V gene (reference sequence). Trimming removed 1 base from V and 8 bases from J, with 6 bases in between. This CDR3 is CASSLVEEPQHF. CDR3 sequence (DNA): TGTGCCAGCAGCTTAGTGGAGGAGCCCCAGCATTTT.

The gene calls are TRBV2 and TRBJ2-1; maybe TRBD1 (6 bases). V was clipped by 3 bases and J by 9 bases, with 18 bases between them. The CDR3 extends over 15 amino acids. Germline-derived CDR1 and CDR2 are SNHLY and FYNNEI. CDR3 sequence: CASSEGASWGLEQFF. DNA for the CDR3: TGTGCCAGCAGTGAGGGGGCTAGTTGGGGCCTTGAGCAGTTCTTC.

This clone occurred a few times. The genes are TRBV7-2 and TRBJ1-1, with a tentative D call TRBD1 (5 bases). The V gene's germline CDR1 is SGHTA and CDR2 FQGNSA. There are 19 residues in the CDR3. V lost 2 bases and J lost 0, with 22 bases in between. CDR3 loop: CASSLRLPSRGGLNTEAFF. The CDR3 DNA reads as TGTGCCAGCAGCTTAAGGCTGCCCTCCCGGGGGGGTCTGAACACTGAAGCTTTCTTT.

This clone was counted only a few times. The chain employs TRBV29-1 and TRBJ1-4; 10 bases line up with TRBD1. With V trimmed by 0 bases and J by 8 bases, 3 bases remained unmatched. The germline gives CDR1 SQVTM, CDR2 ANQGSEA. The CDR3 totals 14 residues. The CDR3 loop is CSVEEDRGGEKLFF. In DNA form, the CDR3 reads TGCAGCGTTGAAGAGGACAGGGGGGGAGAAAAACTGTTTTTT.

V usage is TRBV7-9 and J usage is TRBJ2-2; tentatively, D is TRBD1 (5 bases). The CDR3 length is 14 residues. Germline V CDR1 and CDR2: SEHNR, FQNEAQ (reference sequence). Trimming took 6 bases from V and 5 from J, leaving 13 bases between them. Here the CDR3 reads CASSSTGVTGELFF. CDR3 DNA sequence: TGTGCCAGCAGTTCCACAGGAGTAACCGGGGAGCTGTTTTTT. The full variable domain, in which reference TRBV7-9 and TRBJ2-2 provide the parts outside the CDR3, is DTGVSQNPRHKITKRGQNVTFRCDPISEHNRLYWYRQTLGQGPEFLTYFQNEAQLEKSRLLSDRFSAERPKGSFSTLEIQRTEQGDSAMYLCASSSTGVTGELFFGEGSRLTVL.

This clone was observed a few times. The chain employs TRBV9 and TRBJ1-1, with TRBD1 as a possible D gene (5 bases). This CDR3 spans 14 amino acids. Trimming shortened V by 0 bases and J by 1 base, and 7 bases separated the two germline ends. CDR1 and CDR2 (germline): SGDLS, YYNGEE. The CDR3 DNA is TGTGCCAGCAGCGTAGCAGGGCGGAACACTGAAGCTTTCTTT. It translates to CASSVAGRNTEAFF.

The chain is built from TRBV30 and TRBJ1-1, with 8 bases that match TRBD1. This CDR3 comprises 12 residues. J gave up 10 bases and V 4 bases, and 8 bases lay outside the gene matches. Germline V gene sequence: CDR1 GTSNPN, CDR2 SVGIG (reference sequence). The CDR3: CAWNDRGPRAFF. The CDR3 DNA reads TGTGCCTGGAATGACAGGGGCCCTAGAGCTTTCTTT.

This chain joins TRBV30 and TRBJ2-1, with TRBD1 matching 7 bases. The CDR3 length is 15 residues. The germline V gene encodes CDR1 GTSNPN and CDR2 SVGIG (reference sequence). The ends lost 2 bases at V and 4 bases at J; junction bases unmatched: 8. The CDR3 DNA reads as TGTGCCTGGAGTTTTACCGGGACAGATTACAATGAGCAGTTCTTC. It encodes CAWSFTGTDYNEQFF.

This chain joins TRBV11-2 and TRBJ2-6; no clear D gene. V dropped 1 base and J dropped 2 bases, with 6 bases sitting between them. There are 15 residues in the CDR3. CDR1 SGHAT and CDR2 FQNNGV come from the germline V gene. CDR3 sequence reads: CASSLGLAGANVLTF. The CDR3 region has the DNA TGTGCCAGCAGCTTAGGCCTAGCTGGGGCCAACGTCCTGACTTTC.

The table lists this clone with a few counts. The V call is TRBV29-1, the J call TRBJ1-1; no reliable D call. The V end lost 0 bases, the J end lost 8 bases, and 13 bases lay between the germline ends. Germline V CDR1 and CDR2: SQVTM, ANQGSEA. This CDR3 is built from 13 residues. The CDR3 loop is CSVEEIPSPEAFF. As DNA, the CDR3 is TGCAGCGTTGAAGAGATCCCAAGCCCCGAAGCTTTCTTT.

This clone was counted between two and nine times. The genes are TRBV7-9 and TRBJ2-2; possible D gene TRBD1, 6 bases. V was cut by 4 bases and J by 5 bases, with 8 bases left in between. CDR1 is SEHNR, CDR2 FQNEAQ, per germline (reference sequence). This CDR3 spans 13 amino acids. The CDR3 is CASSSGQTGELFF. As DNA, the CDR3 is TGTGCCAGCAGCTCAGGACAGACCGGGGAGCTGTTTTTT.

This sequence joins TRBV5-1 and TRBJ2-2; 8 nucleotides align to TRBD2. The CDR3 extends over 19 amino acids. The V gene's germline CDR1 is SGHRS and CDR2 YFSETQ. V lost 1 base, J lost 7 bases, and 18 bases stayed unmatched. The CDR3 is CASSLSGLSSGNRLGELFF. CDR3 DNA sequence: TGCGCCAGCAGCTTGTCGGGACTTAGTAGCGGGAACAGACTCGGGGAGCTGTTTTTT.

The chain carries TRBV6-1 and TRBJ2-7; 9 nucleotides align to TRBD1. Germline CDR1 MNHNS, CDR2 SASEGT. Germline trimming cut 8 bases from V and 5 bases from J; bases unmatched to any gene: 10. This CDR3 spans 14 amino acids. The chain's CDR3 is CASHDRDRVNEQYF. In DNA form, the CDR3 reads TGTGCCAGCCATGACCGGGACAGGGTCAACGAGCAGTACTTC.

The chain joins TRBV7-9 to TRBJ2-3; TRBD2 might be the D (5 bases). Germline lookup yields CDR1 SEHNR and CDR2 FQNEAQ (reference sequence). The CDR3 consists of 14 residues. V was cut by 11 bases and J by 2 bases, with 17 bases left in between. The CDR3 reads CARGGSGSTDTQYF. The CDR3 nucleotides read TGTGCCCGAGGCGGCAGCGGTTCCACAGATACGCAGTATTTT.

The chain carries TRBV7-8 and TRBJ2-7; D is perhaps TRBD2 (6 bases). The V end lost 4 bases, the J end lost 6 bases, and 13 bases lay between the germline ends. The CDR3 runs 13 residues. Per germline, CDR1 SGHVS and CDR2 FQNEAQ. CDR3 nucleotides: TGTGCCAGCAGCTCCCCGGGACTGCGCGAGCAGTACTTC. This encodes CASSSPGLREQYF. Variable domain in full (rest from reference TRBV7-8 and TRBJ2-7): GAGVSQSPRYKVAKRGQDVALRCDPISGHVSLFWYQQALGQGPEFLTYFQNEAQLDKSGLPSDRFFAERPEGSVSTLKIQRTQQEDSAVYLCASSSPGLREQYFGPGTRLTVT.

The chain combines TRBV19 with TRBJ2-7, with TRBD2 matching 8 bases. Germline V gene sequence: CDR1 LNHDA, CDR2 SQIVND (reference sequence). CDR3 size: 11 residues. J gave up 7 bases and V 4 bases, and 0 bases lay outside the gene matches. Here the CDR3 reads CASSKREEQYF. CDR3 sequence (DNA): TGTGCCAGTAGTAAGCGGGAGGAGCAGTACTTC.

V is TRBV30 and J is TRBJ2-1; possibly TRBD2 for D (6 bases). Germline lookup yields CDR1 GTSNPN and CDR2 SVGIG (reference sequence). This CDR3 has 14 residues. V lost 3 bases and J 2 bases, leaving 11 bases between the germline ends. The CDR3 nucleotides are TGTGCCTGGAGATCGCGGGGCGCCTACAATGAGCAGTTCTTC. The encoded protein is CAWRSRGAYNEQFF.

J is TRBJ1-1 and V is TRBV5-1; no reliable D call. Deletions cut 3 bases from V and 1 base from J, with 13 bases between. The germline V gene encodes CDR1 SGHRS and CDR2 YFSETQ. This CDR3 is built from 15 residues. The chain's CDR3 is CASSYQAIANTEAFF. In DNA form, the CDR3 reads TGCGCCAGCAGCTACCAAGCAATCGCGAACACTGAAGCTTTCTTT.

This clone occurred a few times. The rearrangement uses TRBV6-5 and TRBJ2-7; D is undetermined. The V and J ends lost 0 bases and 2 bases respectively, with 8 bases between them. Per the germline V gene, CDR1 is MNHEY and CDR2 is SVGAGI. The CDR3 runs 14 residues. The CDR3 loop reads CASSYSMSAYEQYF. CDR3 nucleotides: TGTGCCAGCAGTTACTCGATGTCGGCCTACGAGCAGTACTTC.

This clone was observed a few times. The chain recombines TRBV7-9 with TRBJ2-7; TRBD1 agrees at 8 bases. This CDR3 region has 14 residues. After removal of 3 bases from V and 5 bases from J, the junction contained 6 bases not matched to a gene. Germline V gene data show CDR1 as SEHNR and CDR2 as FQNEAQ (reference sequence). CDR3 loop: CASSLPGQGNEQYF. CDR3 nucleotide sequence: TGTGCCAGCAGCTTGCCTGGACAGGGCAACGAGCAGTACTTC.

The chain links TRBV25-1 to TRBJ2-4, with 8 bases matching TRBD1. V shed 3 bases and J 6 bases; nucleotides not matched to a gene: 13. This CDR3 comprises 17 residues. Germline V CDR1 and CDR2: MGHDK, SYGVNS. The DNA of the CDR3 is TGTGCCAGCAGTGACCTCGGACAGGGTCAAGACCTAAACATTCAGTACTTC. Amino acids: CASSDLGQGQDLNIQYF.

In the case of this clone: The sample contains more than one DNA sequence encoding this CDR3. CDR3 residues: CASSYGGQSNYGYTF. The DNA for the CDR3 is TGTGCCAGCAGTTACGGAGGGCAGAGTAACTATGGCTACACCTTC. The chain carries TRBV6-5 and TRBJ1-2, with D unclear. Trimming stripped 2 bases from V and 1 base from J, with 11 bases between. Germline CDR1 MNHEY, CDR2 SVGAGI. The CDR3 length is 15 residues.